Described below is a single T cell receptor (beta chain) sequence and its context. Its target is not known. The CDR3 extends over 15 amino acids. In germline, CDR1 is SGHNT, CDR2 YYREEE (reference sequence). V lost 4 bases and J lost 6; bases outside the gene matches: 10. Clones were read by immunoSEQ multiplex PCR, and TCRdb kept only the in-frame ones, dropping some. The data show 75,000 to 100,000 clones, roughly 87% seen once. This sample is part of a study of graft-versus-host responses after intestinal transplantation. Notes on the study in general: High graft-versus-host to host-versus-graft clonal ratios were found in allografts of patients who had graft-donor T cell macrochimerism. GvH clones were identified in recipient marrow, with some first appearing in ileum or blood.

The sample here was unstimulated CD8+ T cells sorted from spleen or lymph node cells, taken before intestinal transplant. The rearrangement uses TRBV5-4 and TRBJ1-2; the match to TRBD1 covers 9 bases. The sequence derives from a human donor who received an intestinal transplant. The CDR3 region has the DNA TGTGCCAGCAGCGACGGGACAGGGTCGGGGGATGGCTACACCTTC. It is translated as CASSDGTGSGDGYTF.